This T cell receptor beta chain was recorded in a study of cytomegalovirus exposure and HLA in healthy donors (TCRdb year 2017). Describing the broader study: According to a later analysis, the 120 or so validation repertoires were produced on the same platform as the 700 or so repertoires of the first cohort. To predict cytomegalovirus infection status, the study brought together high-throughput TCR immunosequencing, statistical association of individual TCRs with disease status, and machine learning. The aim of the study was to test whether cataloging public T cell receptors could identify signatures of past pathogen exposure. Along with the roughly 610-subject first cohort, a separate validation cohort of 120 different subjects was used. What the research found in general, with its limitations: A later analysis lacked HLA typing for the validation cohort, so it scored co-occurrence in that cohort across all 130 or so repertoires. Subsequent analysis determined that TCRs grouped into clusters in the first cohort also showed a tendency toward co-occurrence across the approximately 120 validation repertoires, and approximately 94% of cluster scores exceeded 0. A few of the identified cytomegalovirus-associated TCR beta chains were confirmed in vitro to be specific for cytomegalovirus antigens. In both the original and validation cohorts, the classifier was reported to diagnose cytomegalovirus status with high specificity and sensitivity. It was suggested by the authors that the approach could potentially be generalized to other disease states and immunological phenotypes. A total of 164 TCR beta chains were listed by the study as associated with cytomegalovirus. While some public TCRs were present in many individuals, most TCR sequences turned up only very rarely across donors.

With respect to this clone: This receptor's antigen is unknown. Base qualities are not recorded, but no much larger clone differs from it by a single base.

The library was generated by the immunoSEQ multiplex PCR assay. The paper's data handling went like this. A statistical classification framework was built to diagnose cytomegalovirus status from the catalog of TCR beta chain sequences. TCRdb took over this immuneACCESS table, retaining in-frame rearrangements with V and J assigned. Such tables are incomplete; in checked studies, under half of the missing clones stem from an unresolved V gene, and the remainder is unexplained. That table is the source of V, J and clone size, and D and trimming were worked out from the DNA. The sample has about 360,000 clones on record, 86% of them singletons. In total, the top ten clones hold under 0.95% of the sample. Donors formed part of the validation cohort, which comprised fewer than 150 subjects and was distinct from the first cohort of 550 to 850 subjects. The source material was PBMCs. This TCR was sampled from a woman younger than 30 in good health and CMV-seronegative.

The CDR3 here reads CASSEGGTQYF. The sequenced DNA is TGTGCCAGCAGTGAGGGAGGTACGCAGTATTTT. This receptor chain uses TRBV25-1 and TRBJ2-3, and TRBD2 may be the D gene, going by 6 matching bases. The germline V gene provides CDR1 MGHDK and CDR2 SYGVNS. From the cysteine through the phenylalanine, the CDR3 covers 11 amino acids. The only DNA kept is the CDR3, 33 bases in frame from the first base. Trimming takes 3 bases from V and 8 bases from J, and the germline ends sit 6 bases apart.